This note documents a single T cell receptor beta chain sequence. The data belong to a study of blood T cell repertoires in COVID-19. Study-wide background: Acute and convalescent COVID-19 samples came from the United States, Italy and Spain. Sample material is recorded as cDNA or gDNA derived from T cells, B-cell-depleted T cells, or PBMCs.

The age range of participants was about 18 to 90 years, with residence in some 25 US areas. Clinical histories supplied by participants themselves formed the basis of cohort assignment. Libraries were prepared by immunoSEQ multiplex PCR; TCRdb keeps only in-frame clonotypes and omits some of them. The table has about 350,000 clones, roughly 87% seen once. The CDR3 runs 13 residues. Looked up from germline, CDR1 is SGHTA and CDR2 is FQGNSA. With V trimmed by 6 bases and J by 4 bases, 3 bases remained unmatched. The sample taken for sequencing was PBMCs or T cells enriched from blood (not recorded which). The TCR sequence derives from a woman aged 25-40 years who had recovered from COVID-19. The V call is TRBV7-2, the J call TRBJ1-1, with TRBD1 matching over 9 bases. The CDR3 nucleotides read TGTGCCAGCAGTAGGACAGGGGCCACTGAAGCTTTCTTT. Residues: CASSRTGATEAFF.